Sequencing of this T cell receptor beta chain was carried out in a study of metastatic and nonmetastatic thyroid tumors. About the study: The authors compared repertoires across blood and tumor or nodule tissue from malignant and benign thyroid patients.

Study outcomes and limitations: In both blood and tumor samples, TCR beta diversity was reported significantly higher for malignant than benign nodules.

Original processing notes: A distant-metastasis classifier for papillary thyroid cancer was built using CDR3 differences across clinicopathological groups. MiXCR reprocessed the PCR reads for TCRdb. None of the V and J calls come from the authors' own analysis; TCRdb made them. The sample has just over 20,000 clones, 15% to 18% seen once. This clone was seen ten or more times. What it binds is not known. This CDR3 has 15 residues. The V and J ends lost 7 bases and 3 bases, in that order; junction bases with no gene match: 5. From germline, CDR1 is MNHEY and CDR2 SVGEGT. Thyroid surgery was preceded by no treatment in any patient.

This receptor was taken from a female donor with papillary thyroid cancer or a benign thyroid nodule (not recorded which). Some clones in this sample may be carry-over from other donors' samples. The V call is TRBV6-2 or TRBV6-3, the J call TRBJ2-2, with 10 bases fitting TRBD1. The sequencing sample was made of blood. For the CDR3, the DNA is TGTGCCAGCAAGGCCGGGACAGGGGACACCGGGGAGCTGTTTTTT. It yields the protein CASKAGTGDTGELFF.